This T cell receptor (beta chain) originates from a study of shared clonotypes between healthy human individuals. Each cell subset's genomic DNA was divided evenly among several immunoSEQ plates. Clones were read by immunoSEQ multiplex PCR, and TCRdb kept only the in-frame ones, dropping some. This sample carries 2 million to 2.5 million clones, 93% of them seen once, and the ten largest clones take 0.36%. CDR1 is KGHSH, CDR2 LQKENI, per germline. The germline V and J ends were trimmed by 0 bases and 3 bases, with 12 bases remaining between them. The CDR3 is made up of 15 amino acids. This sequence joins TRBV18 and TRBJ2-7; D is ambiguous. The sample comprised naive CD4+ T cells from PBMCs. Stated subset: CD45RA+ positively selected. This clonotype was obtained from a young man in good health. Some clones in this sample may be carry-over from other donors' samples. The CDR3: CASSPPSRPGYEQYF. Here the CDR3 DNA reads TGTGCCAGCTCACCACCGTCACGGCCTGGCTACGAGCAGTACTTC.